This entry features one T cell receptor beta chain sequence. This clone was seen a handful of times. No antigen is known for it. The record has no base qualities; no much larger clone is one base away. TCR CDR3 regions were amplified from genomic DNA by multiplex PCR using the deep immunoSEQ assay. Genomic DNA extracted from each cell subset was distributed evenly over all wells of several immunoSEQ 96-well plates, and each plate served as one replicate. For sorted subsets, around 200 ng genomic DNA, equal to about 30,000 T cell genomes, was loaded into each replicate PCR. The purified libraries were quantified using a Qubit 3.0 fluorometer, sized with a Bioanalyzer 2100, and then quantified again using the KAPA Library Quantification kit. A separate single-read 150-cycle Illumina NextSeq 550 flow cell was used to sequence each immunoSEQ 96-well plate. Turning to the authors' computational methods: Because the immunoSEQ output included only junctional sequences and no quality scores, the filtering could not be the same as the filtering used for full-length reads. Sequences were annotated with PyIR, a Python wrapper for IgBLAST v1.9, and V/J genes and CDR3 were assigned using IMGT germline references. Reads were removed for weak V/J assignments (E-value above 1e-6), missing CDR3, stop codons, out-of-frame junctions, or ambiguous translated residues. A V3J clonotype was defined by an identical inferred V gene, J gene, and CDR3 amino acid sequence. To compute the percentage overlap between repertoires, the number of shared unique clonotypes was divided by the size of the smaller repertoire. Richness of each repertoire was evaluated using RTK rarefaction, the Chao1 estimator, and Recon v2.1 estimates of unobserved clonotypes. For all TCRbeta clonotypes obtained by the gDNA method from a few donors, generation probabilities were computed with OLGA. The source is immuneACCESS, and TCRdb retained only in-frame sequences with V and J called. Part of the clones is not carried over; for the studies checked, unresolved V genes explain less than half of this, and the remainder is unexplained. That table is the source of V, J and clone size, and D and trimming were worked out from the DNA. The sample profile shows 950,000 to 1,300,000 clones; roughly 75% of them were found once. The leading ten clones occupy over 1.3% of the sample.

This entry is derived from a study of shared clonotypes between healthy human individuals (dated by TCRdb to about 2020). Turning to the overall study: The cohort included a few men and a couple of women between 18 and 49 years of age. Per donor, three plates each were used for CD4 naive and CD4 memory, two for CD8 naive, and one for CD8 memory. Blood TCR repertoires of 5 or 6 healthy adults were deeply sequenced to estimate repertoire size and the extent of clonotype sharing between individuals. To increase sequencing depth and limit assay-specific biases, different laboratories used diverse techniques to prepare libraries and sequence TCR repertoires. Leukapheresis yielded between about 0.9 and 9 billion PBMCs per donor.

Results and caveats for the whole study, not just this receptor: When several donors were compared, the shared fraction of clonotypes was around 5.1% for naive CD4, 3.5% for naive CD8, 2% to 2.5% for memory CD4, and 0.35% to 0.4% for memory CD8. Rarefaction of sorted-subset datasets indicated incomplete sequencing despite the large sequencing depth. Naive subsets generally had larger estimated clonotype richness than memory subsets did. Pairwise subsampling led to the expectation that sequencing depth would affect the degree of clonotype sharing among donors. Sampling was restricted to blood, and TCR repertoires in tissue are likely to differ from TCR repertoires in blood. Higher generation probabilities were observed for clonotypes shared by all four sorted-subset donors than for non-shared clonotypes. The small number of donors limited the genetic and exposure-history diversity represented.

The donors were healthy, HIV-negative adults with no recently reported acute infections or vaccinations. Only Caucasian adults living in Nashville, Tennessee, USA were represented among the donors. CD4+ T cells were enriched by magnetic negative selection, after which naive cells were positively selected on CD45RA and the negative fraction was taken as the memory subset. Blood was obtained by leukapheresis, after which PBMCs were separated by Ficoll-Histopaque density gradient centrifugation and cryopreserved in liquid nitrogen vapor phase. Purity and quantity of every magnetically sorted T cell population were checked by analytical flow cytometry. Genomic DNA was isolated from every sorted fraction and measured by UV absorbance on a Nanodrop 2000c. From a lookup of the germline V gene (reference sequence), CDR1 and CDR2 are LNHNV and YYDKDF. The V and J ends are trimmed by 1 base and 0 bases, leaving 13 bases between them. The CDR3 holds 17 amino acids from the cysteine to the phenylalanine. The kept DNA is CDR3 alone, 51 bases in frame from the first base.

The sequence links TRBV15 to TRBJ2-4; perhaps TRBD1 is the D gene, with 6 bases matching. The material sequenced was memory CD4+ T cells sorted from blood. Reading the label with the study, this specimen's cell subset or site is: CD45RA-negative fraction. The TCR was taken from a man aged 18-30 years in good health. CDR3 reads: CATSRVGQGIAKNIQYF. The nucleotides are TGTGCCACCAGCAGAGTGGGGCAGGGGATAGCCAAAAACATTCAGTACTTC. The reference TRBV15 and TRBJ2-4 proteins fill in what lies around the CDR3, so the full variable domain reads DAMVIQNPRYQVTQFGKPVTLSCSQTLNHNVMYWYQQKSSQAPKLLFHYYDKDFNNEADTPDNFQSRRPNTSFCFLDIRSPGLGDTAMYLCATSRVGQGIAKNIQYFGAGTRLSVL.